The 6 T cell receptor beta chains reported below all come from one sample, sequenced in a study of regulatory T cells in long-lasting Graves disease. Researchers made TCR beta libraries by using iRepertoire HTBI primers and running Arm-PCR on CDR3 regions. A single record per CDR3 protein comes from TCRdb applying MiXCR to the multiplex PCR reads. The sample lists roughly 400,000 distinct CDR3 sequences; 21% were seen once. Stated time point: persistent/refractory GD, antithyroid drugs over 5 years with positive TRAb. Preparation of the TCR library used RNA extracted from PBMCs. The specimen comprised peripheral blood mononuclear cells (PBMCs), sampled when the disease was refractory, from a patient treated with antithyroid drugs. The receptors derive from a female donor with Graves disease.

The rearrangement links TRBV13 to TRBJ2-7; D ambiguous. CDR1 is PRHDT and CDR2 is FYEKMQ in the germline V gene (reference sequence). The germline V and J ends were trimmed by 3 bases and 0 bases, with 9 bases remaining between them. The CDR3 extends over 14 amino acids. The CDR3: CASSFYYLSYEQYF. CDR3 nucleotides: TGTGCCAGCAGCTTTTACTACCTCTCCTACGAGCAGTACTTC.

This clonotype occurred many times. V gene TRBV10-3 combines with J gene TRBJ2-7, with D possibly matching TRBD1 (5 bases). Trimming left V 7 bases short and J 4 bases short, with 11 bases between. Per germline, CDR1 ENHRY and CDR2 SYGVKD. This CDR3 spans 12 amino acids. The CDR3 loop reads CAIKTAEYEQYF. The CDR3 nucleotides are TGTGCCATCAAGACAGCTGAGTACGAGCAGTACTTC.

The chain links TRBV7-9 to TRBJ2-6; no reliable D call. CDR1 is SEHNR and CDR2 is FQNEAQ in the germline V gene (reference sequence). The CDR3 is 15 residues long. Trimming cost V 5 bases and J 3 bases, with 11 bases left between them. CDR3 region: CASSPLRVGANVLTF. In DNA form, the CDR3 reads TGTGCCAGCAGCCCACTTCGGGTTGGGGCCAACGTCCTGACTTTC.

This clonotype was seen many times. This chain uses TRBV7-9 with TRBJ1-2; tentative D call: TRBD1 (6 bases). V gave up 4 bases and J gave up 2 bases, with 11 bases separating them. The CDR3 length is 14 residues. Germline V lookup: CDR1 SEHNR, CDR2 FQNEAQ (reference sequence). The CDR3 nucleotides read TGTGCCAGCAGCTCACACAGGGTCAACTATGGCTACACCTTC. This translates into CASSSHRVNYGYTF.

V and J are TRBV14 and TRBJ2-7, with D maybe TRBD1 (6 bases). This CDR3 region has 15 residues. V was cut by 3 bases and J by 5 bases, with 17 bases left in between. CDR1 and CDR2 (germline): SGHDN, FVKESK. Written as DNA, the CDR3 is TGTGCCAGCAGCCATGTACCGGGACAAGGACACGAGCAGTACTTC. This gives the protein CASSHVPGQGHEQYF.

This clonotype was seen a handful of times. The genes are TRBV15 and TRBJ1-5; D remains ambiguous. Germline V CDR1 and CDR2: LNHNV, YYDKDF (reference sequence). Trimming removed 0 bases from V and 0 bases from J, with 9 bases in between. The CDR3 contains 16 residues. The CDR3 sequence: CATSRDRYHSNQPQHF. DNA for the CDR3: TGTGCCACCAGCAGAGATAGGTATCATAGCAATCAGCCCCAGCATTTT.